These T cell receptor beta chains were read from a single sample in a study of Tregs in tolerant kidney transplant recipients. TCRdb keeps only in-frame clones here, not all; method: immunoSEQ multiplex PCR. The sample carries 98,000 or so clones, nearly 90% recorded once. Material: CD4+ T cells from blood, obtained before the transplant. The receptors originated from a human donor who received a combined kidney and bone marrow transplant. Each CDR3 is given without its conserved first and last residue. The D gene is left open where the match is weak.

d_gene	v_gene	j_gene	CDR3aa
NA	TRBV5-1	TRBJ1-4	ASSPTGLGANEKLF
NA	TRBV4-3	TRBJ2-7	ASSQAKGYEQY
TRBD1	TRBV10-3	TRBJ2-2	ATGQGGTGELF
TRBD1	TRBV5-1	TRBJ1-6	ASSTGQGYSPLH
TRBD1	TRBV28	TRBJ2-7	ASSFRDRVGQY
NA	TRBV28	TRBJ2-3	ASSQGVSTDTQY
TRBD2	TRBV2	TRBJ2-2	ASKLSSGATGELF
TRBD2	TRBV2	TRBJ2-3	ASQRLAGGADTQY
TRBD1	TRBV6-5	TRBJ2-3	ASSYSQGSLDTQY
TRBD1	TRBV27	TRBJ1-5	ANPTTWDRDCSQPQH
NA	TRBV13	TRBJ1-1	ASSPPPLEGTEAF
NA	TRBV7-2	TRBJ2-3	ASSPYTDTQY
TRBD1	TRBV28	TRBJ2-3	ASSTYWGQGRNTQY
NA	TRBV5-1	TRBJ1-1	ASSLGGGWRNTEAF
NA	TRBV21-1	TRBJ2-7	ASRLSGGRYEQY
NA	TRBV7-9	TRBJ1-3	ASSRKVGSISSGNTIY
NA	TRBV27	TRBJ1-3	ASSLDGSYSGNTIY
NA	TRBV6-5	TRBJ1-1	ASRFIRGNTEAF
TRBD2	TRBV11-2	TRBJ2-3	ASSLVLAGDPSTDTQY
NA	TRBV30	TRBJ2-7	AWSVSGSYEQY
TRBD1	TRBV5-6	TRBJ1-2	ASSPRDRDSYGYT
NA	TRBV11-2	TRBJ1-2	ASSWGRDGGLYGYT
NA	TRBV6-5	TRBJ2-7	ASTNRGEQY
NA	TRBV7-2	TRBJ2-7	ASSLARSSYEQY
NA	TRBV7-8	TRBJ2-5	ASSLELAQGAILETQY
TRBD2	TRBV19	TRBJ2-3	ASSILLAGTDTDTQY
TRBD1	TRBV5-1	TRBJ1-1	ASSLDRGRIRGDTEAF
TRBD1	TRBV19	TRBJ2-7	ASSPRTYRGSYEQY
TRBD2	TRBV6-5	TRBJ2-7	ASSYGTSGGTYEQY
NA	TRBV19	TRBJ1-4	ASTPAQAQDNEKLF
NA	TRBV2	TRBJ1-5	ASSDKGLGNQPQH
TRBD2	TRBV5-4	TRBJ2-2	ASSPGGVRGGNTGELF
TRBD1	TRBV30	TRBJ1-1	AWTPPPGRGLMNTEAF
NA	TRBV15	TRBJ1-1	ATSNYRDAAF
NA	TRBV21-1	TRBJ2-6	ASSKGRGRASGANVLT
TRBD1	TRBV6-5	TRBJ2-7	ASSYSITGGYEQY
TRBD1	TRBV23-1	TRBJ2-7	ASSPPDRPYEQY
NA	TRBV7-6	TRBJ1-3	ASSQTGPSSGNTIY
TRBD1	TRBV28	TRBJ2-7	ASVNRGPTSYEQY
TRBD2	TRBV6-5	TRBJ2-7	ASSSPGLVYEQY
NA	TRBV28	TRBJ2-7	ASSTEISEQY
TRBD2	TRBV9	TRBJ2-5	ASSVARGGETQY
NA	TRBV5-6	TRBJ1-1	ASSLRGNTEAF
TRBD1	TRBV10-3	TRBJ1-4	AVYSPGGEKLF
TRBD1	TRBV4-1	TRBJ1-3	ASSQGVIQGAKRNTIY
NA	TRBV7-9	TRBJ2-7	ASTQLHLTEQY
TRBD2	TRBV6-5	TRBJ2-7	ASSRLAGIYEQY
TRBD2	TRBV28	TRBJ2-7	ASSKGGRASEQY
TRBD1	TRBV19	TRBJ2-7	ASTPQAGTGLYYEQY
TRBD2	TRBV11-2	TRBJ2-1	ASSLDGSGGNYNEQF
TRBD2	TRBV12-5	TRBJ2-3	ASGLLSFPSGGTDTQY
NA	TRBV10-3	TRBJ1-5	AISDGRAYQPQH
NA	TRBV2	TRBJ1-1	ASNLVANTEAF
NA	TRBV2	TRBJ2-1	ASSEGTGYNEQF
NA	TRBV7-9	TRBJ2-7	ASSPAQGPAV
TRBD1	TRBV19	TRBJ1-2	ASSTSRTGKGGYT
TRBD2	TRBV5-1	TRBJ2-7	ASSLGTSGSWGAYEQY
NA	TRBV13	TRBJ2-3	ASSDPRRAPTDTQY
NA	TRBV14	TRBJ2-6	ASSQGVDRPGANVLT
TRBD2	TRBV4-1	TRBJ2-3	ASSHGWEGLGDTQY